This note documents a single TCR beta chain sequence. The junction and the germline gene differ at one end; a read error may be behind it. From germline, CDR1 is SGHAT and CDR2 FQNNGV. This CDR3 region has 14 residues. This record comes from a study of T cell responses to AZD1222 COVID-19 vaccine. The method was immunoSEQ multiplex PCR; TCRdb's version includes in-frame clones alone and lacks a portion of them. The table has some 180,000 clones, just over 90% seen once; the top ten hold about 1.7%. The sequence was obtained from an adult who received the AZD1222 COVID-19 vaccine. Sequenced here: peripheral blood, sampled 28 days after the second AZD1222 dose. The rearrangement joins TRBV11-2 to TRBJ2-7; no reliable D call. Here the CDR3 reads CASSLGWSSNEQYF. CDR3 nucleotides: TGTGCCAGCAGCTTAGGCTGGTCCTCCAACGAGCAGTACTTC.